What follows are 21 T cell receptor beta chains derived from one specimen sequenced in a study of blood T cell repertoires in COVID-19. The assay was immunoSEQ multiplex PCR, and TCRdb's table has in-frame clones only and misses some. The data contain some 300,000 clones, approximately 90% of them seen just once; the ten biggest clones take up approximately 4.1%. Input material: PBMCs or T cells enriched from blood (not recorded which). The receptors derive from a woman aged 25-40 years who had been exposed to COVID-19.

This clone was observed a single time. This chain joins TRBV6-6 and TRBJ2-3; 9 nucleotides agree with TRBD1. The CDR3 is 14 amino acids. The germline CDR1 and CDR2 sequences are MNHNY and SVGAGI (reference sequence). Unmatched junction bases numbered 6, after V lost 8 bases and J lost 3 bases. CDR3 DNA: TGTGCCAGCGCGAGGGACAGGGTAACAGATACGCAGTATTTT. It is translated as CASARDRVTDTQYF.

The chain is built from TRBV6-2 or TRBV6-3 and TRBJ2-3; 8 bases are shared with TRBD2. Per germline, CDR1 MNHEY and CDR2 SVGEGT. V dropped 6 bases and J dropped 8; count of bases not matched to a gene: 22. The CDR3 spans 18 residues. CDR3: CASSHNQETSGPRGTQYF. The CDR3 DNA is TGTGCCAGCAGCCACAACCAAGAAACTAGCGGTCCAAGGGGTACGCAGTATTTT.

In regard to this clone: A read error may produce the germline difference seen at one junction end. J is TRBJ1-2 and V is TRBV5-1; 11 nucleotides agree with TRBD1. This CDR3 is 16 amino acids long. The V gene's germline CDR1 is SGHRS and CDR2 YFSETQ. The CDR3 protein is CATSSGGQGVTYGYTF. The CDR3 DNA is TGCGCCACCAGCTCAGGGGGACAGGGGGTAACGTATGGCTACACCTTC.

This clone was seen once. CDR3: CASSQRPGGTYNEQFF. The CDR3 DNA reads as TGTGCCAGCAGCCAACGACCGGGGGGAACGTACAATGAGCAGTTCTTC. The rearrangement joins TRBV3-1 (or the pseudogene TRBV3-2) to TRBJ2-1; 7 bases are shared with TRBD2. Germline V gene data show CDR1 as LGHDT and CDR2 as YNNKEL (reference sequence). The CDR3 spans 16 residues. Trimming took 2 bases from V and 4 from J; bases not matched to a gene: 8.

CDR3 loop: CASSQDSTAGGTEAFF. The CDR3 DNA is TGCGCCAGCAGCCAAGATTCGACGGCGGGGGGCACTGAAGCTTTCTTT. This rearrangement joins TRBV4-1 to TRBJ1-1; D perhaps matches TRBD1 (5 bases). V dropped 0 bases and J dropped 4 bases, with 15 bases sitting between them. The CDR3 extends over 16 amino acids. Germline loops: CDR1 MGHRA, CDR2 YSYEKL.

Points on this clone: The same CDR3 arises from other DNA sequences in this sample as well. The chain combines TRBV19 with TRBJ2-7, with 7 bases lining up with TRBD1. V was clipped by 5 bases and J by 2 bases; unmatched bases: 6. Germline V gene sequence: CDR1 LNHDA, CDR2 SQIVND (reference sequence). CDR3 length: 14 residues. CDR3 coding DNA: TGTGCCAGTAGTCCCCGGACAGGACCCTACGAGCAGTACTTC. Encoded protein: CASSPRTGPYEQYF. Supplemented by reference TRBV19 and TRBJ2-7, the full variable domain reads DGGITQSPKYLFRKEGQNVTLSCEQNLNHDAMYWYRQDPGQGLRLIYYSQIVNDFQKGDIAEGYSVSREKKESFPLTVTSAQKNPTAFYLCASSPRTGPYEQYFGPGTRLTVT.

This chain connects TRBV15 to TRBJ1-1, with no clear D. The CDR3 runs to 14 residues. V was shortened by 1 base and J by 2 bases, with 8 bases between the two germline ends. Germline CDR1 is LNHNV and CDR2 is YYDKDF (reference sequence). The chain's CDR3 is CATSRGTVNTEAFF. The CDR3 DNA reads TGTGCCACCAGCAGAGGTACAGTTAACACTGAAGCTTTCTTT.

V gene TRBV3-1 (or the pseudogene TRBV3-2) combines with J gene TRBJ1-5, with 8 bases that match TRBD1. V shed 0 bases and J 6 bases; nucleotides not matched to a gene: 4. Germline lookup yields CDR1 LGHDT and CDR2 YNNKEL (reference sequence). The CDR3 spans 15 residues. The CDR3 DNA reads TGTGCCAGCAGCCAAGACAGGGGGCTACGTCAGCCCCAGCATTTT. It yields the protein CASSQDRGLRQPQHF.

The chain recombines TRBV5-1 with TRBJ2-3; D is uncertain. CDR1 is SGHRS, CDR2 YFSETQ, per germline. Trimming shortened V by 0 bases and J by 6 bases, and 5 bases separated the two germline ends. The CDR3 spans 12 residues. The CDR3 DNA sequence: TGCGCCAGCAGCTTGGCCCTGGATACGCAGTATTTT. Its translation is CASSLALDTQYF.

The CDR3 spells CSVTQGLNTEAFF. The CDR3 region has the DNA TGCAGCGTTACACAGGGCCTGAACACTGAAGCTTTCTTT. The chain uses TRBV29-1 and TRBJ1-1; D perhaps matches TRBD1 (6 bases). The CDR3 totals 13 residues. Germline V gene data show CDR1 as SQVTM and CDR2 as ANQGSEA. Deletions cut 5 bases from V and 0 bases from J, with 10 bases between.

The V and J genes are TRBV11-2 and TRBJ2-1, with TRBD2 identical over 8 bases. The germline CDR1 and CDR2 sequences are SGHAT and FQNNGV. The CDR3 is made up of 16 amino acids. The J segment lost 4 bases and the V segment lost 4 bases, leaving 9 bases of the junction unmatched. CDR3 nucleotide sequence: TGTGCCAGCAGCTCCCTCTGGAGCGGGAGATACAATGAGCAGTTCTTC. Translation: CASSSLWSGRYNEQFF.

The chain is built from TRBV28 and TRBJ1-6; 9 positions match TRBD1. CDR3 length: 17 residues. Germline CDR1 is MDHEN and CDR2 is SYDVKM. Trimming cost V 7 bases and J 10 bases; bases outside gene matches: 17. The CDR3 is CASKMGTGILFTSPLHF. The DNA of the CDR3 is TGTGCCAGCAAAATGGGGACAGGGATCCTCTTTACGTCACCCCTCCACTTT.

The chain uses TRBV18 and TRBJ2-2, with D perhaps TRBD2 (5 bases). V was cut by 1 base and J by 6 bases, with 6 bases left in between. The CDR3 has 13 residues. Germline CDR1 and CDR2: KGHSH and LQKENI. The CDR3 reads CASSPRGAGELFF. As DNA, the CDR3 is TGTGCCAGCTCACCACGGGGAGCCGGGGAGCTGTTTTTT.

This clone was detected only once. The V gene is TRBV29-1, the J gene TRBJ1-4, with D hard to call. V was cut by 1 base and J by 6 bases, with 9 bases left in between. The CDR3 is made up of 13 amino acids. CDR1 is SQVTM, CDR2 ANQGSEA, per germline. The CDR3 is CSVEGASDEKLFF. The CDR3 DNA is TGCAGCGTTGAAGGGGCGTCCGATGAAAAACTGTTTTTT.

This sequence joins TRBV10-3 and TRBJ1-6; TRBD1 agrees at 9 bases. Germline assignment: CDR1 ENHRY and CDR2 SYGVKD. This CDR3 is built from 13 residues. V shed 6 bases, J shed 6 bases, and the junction held 0 bases outside the gene matches. CDR3 DNA: TGTGCCATCAGGGGACAGGGTAATTCACCCCTCCACTTT. Translating it yields CAIRGQGNSPLHF.

This rearrangement joins TRBV3-1 (or the pseudogene TRBV3-2) to TRBJ1-2; possible D gene TRBD1, 5 bases. The CDR3 is 15 residues long. The germline V and J ends were trimmed by 8 bases and 4 bases, with 20 bases remaining between them. The germline V gene has CDR1 LGHDT and CDR2 YNNKEL (reference sequence). The CDR3 reads CASSPPPGLGYGYTF. CDR3 coding DNA: TGTGCCAGCTCCCCGCCGCCGGGACTTGGCTATGGCTACACCTTC.

The V call is TRBV12-5, the J call TRBJ1-2; the match to TRBD1 covers 7 bases. CDR1 is LGHNT and CDR2 is FRNRAP in the germline V gene. There are 22 residues in the CDR3. V shed 2 bases, J shed 4 bases, and the junction held 28 bases outside the gene matches. CDR3 nucleotides: TGTGCTAGTGGTTTGTTTCCATGGGTGGGACAGAACCAGTGGCCCTTGGGCTATGGCTACACCTTC. Protein product: CASGLFPWVGQNQWPLGYGYTF.

In DNA form, the CDR3 reads TGCGCCAGCAGCTTGGGCGGGGGGTACTACAATGAGCAGTTCTTC. Protein product: CASSLGGGYYNEQFF. This rearrangement joins TRBV5-1 to TRBJ2-1; TRBD2 aligns across 8 bases. CDR3 length equals 15 residues. Trimming at V came to 0 bases and at J to 3 bases, leaving 2 bases not matched to a gene. Germline V gives CDR1 SGHRS, CDR2 YFSETQ.

This chain links TRBV19 with TRBJ2-7, with TRBD1 matching 8 bases. The V segment lost 4 bases and the J segment 4 bases; nucleotides outside the gene matches: 6. CDR1 and CDR2 from the germline V gene are LNHDA and SQIVND (reference sequence). There are 14 residues in the CDR3. This CDR3 is CASSTQGAFYEQYF. As DNA, the CDR3 is TGTGCCAGTAGTACCCAGGGGGCCTTTTACGAGCAGTACTTC.

The chain is built from TRBV5-6 and TRBJ2-3; a weak D match, TRBD1 (5 bases). The CDR3 loop spans 15 amino acids. Deletions cut 1 base from V and 2 bases from J, with 11 bases between. Germline CDR1 SGHDT, CDR2 YYEEEE. As DNA, the CDR3 is TGTGCCAGCAGCTTGAAAGACAGACACACAGATACGCAGTATTTT. Amino acids: CASSLKDRHTDTQYF.

The chain links TRBV4-2 to TRBJ2-3, with D possibly TRBD2 on 6 matching bases. The CDR3 runs to 16 residues. From germline, CDR1 is LGHNA and CDR2 YNFKEQ. With 4 bases removed from V and 0 bases from J, the gap between germline ends came to 14 bases. CDR3 loop: CASSRPAGSSTDTQYF. DNA for the CDR3: TGTGCCAGCAGCCGCCCGGCGGGGTCTAGCACAGATACGCAGTATTTT.